The clone carrying this TCR beta chain was counted only a few times. Its antigen is as yet unknown. The CDR3 is made up of 16 amino acids. Germline CDR1 SGHNT, CDR2 YYREEE (reference sequence). Trimming took 0 bases from V and 8 from J; bases not matched to a gene: 9. The PCR contained 60 Vbeta and 13 Jbeta primers. Using immunoSEQ multiplex PCR, the repertoire was profiled, and TCRdb retains in-frame clones only, with some absent. The sample lists about 140,000 clones, 80% to 85% occurring once. These data originate in a study of cytomegalovirus exposure and HLA in healthy donors. Overall study findings and caveats: Excluded: some indistinguishable V segments such as TRBV6-2 and TRBV6-3. Immune exposure data for these donors was limited to CMV serostatus. Across donors, presence/absence analyses took sequencing depth to be roughly uniform.

V is TRBV5-4 and J is TRBJ1-4; TRBD1 agrees at 8 bases. The origin of this receptor is a male donor in good health and CMV-seropositive. Specimen: PBMCs. The CDR3 here is CASSLAREQGGEKLFF. The CDR3 nucleotides are TGTGCCAGCAGCTTGGCCAGGGAACAGGGGGGAGAAAAACTGTTTTTT.